The T cell receptor (beta chain) described here comes from a study of T cells in Graves' hyperthyroidism and ophthalmopathy. Study-level information: Upon initial diagnosis and before any treatment, peripheral blood was collected.

Hyperthyroidism had been newly diagnosed in patients aged 18 to 65, and its duration was under 2 months. This clonotype was observed a handful of times. The investigators amplified TCR beta CDR3 regions from RNA transcripts. The HTBI primer set served for first-round RT-PCR of the TCR CDR3. TCRdb fed the multiplex PCR reads into MiXCR, producing one record per CDR3 protein. The sample lists 370,000 or so distinct CDR3 sequences; just under 25% were seen once. This receptor was taken from a man between 50 and 59 years old with Graves' hyperthyroidism. The sequenced sample was blood.

CDR3 nucleotide sequence: TGTGCCAGCAGTTTGTCTAGCGGACACAATGAGCAGTTCTTC. This gives the protein CASSLSSGHNEQFF. The chain uses TRBV12-3 or TRBV12-4 and TRBJ2-1, with 7 positions matching TRBD2. Unmatched junction bases numbered 4, after V lost 3 bases and J lost 5 bases. This CDR3 region has 14 residues.